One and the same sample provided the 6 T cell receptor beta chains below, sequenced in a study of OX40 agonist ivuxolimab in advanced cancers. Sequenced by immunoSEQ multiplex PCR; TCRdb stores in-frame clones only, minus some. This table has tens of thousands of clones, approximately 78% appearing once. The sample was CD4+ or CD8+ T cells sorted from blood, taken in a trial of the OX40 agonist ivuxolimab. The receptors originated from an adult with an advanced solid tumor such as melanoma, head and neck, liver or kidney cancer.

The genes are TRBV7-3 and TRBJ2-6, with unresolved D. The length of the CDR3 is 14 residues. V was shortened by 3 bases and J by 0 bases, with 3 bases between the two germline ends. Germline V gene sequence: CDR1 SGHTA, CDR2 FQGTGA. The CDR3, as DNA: TGTGCCAGCAGCTTCTCCTCTGGGGCCAACGTCCTGACTTTC. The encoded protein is CASSFSSGANVLTF.

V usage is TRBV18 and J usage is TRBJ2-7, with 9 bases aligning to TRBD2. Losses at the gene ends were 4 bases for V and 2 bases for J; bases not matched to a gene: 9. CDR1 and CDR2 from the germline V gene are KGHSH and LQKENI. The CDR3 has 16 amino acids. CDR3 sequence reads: CASSLGAAGGTYEQYF. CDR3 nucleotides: TGTGCCAGCTCACTGGGGGCCGCGGGAGGGACCTACGAGCAGTACTTC.

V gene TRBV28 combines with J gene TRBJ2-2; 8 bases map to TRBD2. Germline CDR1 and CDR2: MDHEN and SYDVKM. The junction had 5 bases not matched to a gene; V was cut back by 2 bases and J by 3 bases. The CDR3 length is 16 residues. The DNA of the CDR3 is TGTGCCAGCAGTTTAGAGGCAGCGGGAGACACCGGGGAGCTGTTTTTT. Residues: CASSLEAAGDTGELFF.

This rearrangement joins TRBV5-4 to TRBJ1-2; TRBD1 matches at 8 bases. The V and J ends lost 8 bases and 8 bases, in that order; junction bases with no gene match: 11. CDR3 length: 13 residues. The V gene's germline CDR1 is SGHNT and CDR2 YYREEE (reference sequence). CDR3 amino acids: CASRGQGAVGYTF. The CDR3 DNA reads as TGTGCCAGTCGTGGGCAGGGGGCGGTGGGCTACACCTTC.

CDR3 coding DNA: TGTGCCAGCTCACGCGACACAGGGGCCGGGGCCCAGTACTTC. It encodes CASSRDTGAGAQYF. This chain links TRBV18 with TRBJ2-5; 7 bases map to TRBD1. Germline V gene lookup returns CDR1 KGHSH and CDR2 LQKENI. Germline trimming cut 4 bases from V and 9 bases from J; bases unmatched to any gene: 11. The CDR3 contains 14 residues.

CDR3 in amino acids: CASSPLGGGASYNEQFF. The CDR3 bases are TGTGCCAGCAGCCCCCTCGGCGGGGGGGCGTCCTACAATGAGCAGTTCTTC. The rearrangement links TRBV4-2 to TRBJ2-1, with 9 bases identical to TRBD2. V lost 4 bases and J lost 1; bases outside the gene matches: 8. This CDR3 has 17 residues. Germline assignment: CDR1 LGHNA and CDR2 YNFKEQ.